A single sample is the source of the 24 T cell receptor beta chains below, sequenced in a study of blood T cell repertoires in COVID-19. Data came from immunoSEQ multiplex PCR; TCRdb stores just in-frame clones and leaves some out. Of approximately 240,000 clones in the sample, 84% were seen once. The sample taken for sequencing was peripheral blood. These receptors all come from a man aged 45-65 years with acute or convalescent COVID-19.

The V and J genes are TRBV7-9 and TRBJ1-5, with 7 bases identical to TRBD1. The CDR3 has 19 residues. With V trimmed by 0 bases and J by 3 bases, 14 bases remained unmatched. Germline loops: CDR1 SEHNR, CDR2 FQNEAQ (reference sequence). CDR3 in DNA: TGTGCCAGCAGCTTAGCAAGACAGGGCCCCGAAGTAGCCAATCAGCCCCAGCATTTT. This sequence encodes CASSLARQGPEVANQPQHF.

This clone has only one observation. The V call is TRBV27, the J call TRBJ2-7, with 8 nucleotides matching TRBD1. This CDR3 spans 14 amino acids. Per germline, CDR1 MNHEY and CDR2 SMNVEV (reference sequence). V gave up 4 bases and J gave up 2 bases; unmatched junction bases: 4. The CDR3 spells CASSWDRKAYEQYF. The CDR3 region has the DNA TGTGCCAGCAGTTGGGACAGGAAAGCCTACGAGCAGTACTTC.

This clone has a single count. The chain joins TRBV28 to TRBJ1-5, with D possibly matching TRBD1 (5 bases). The CDR3 runs 13 residues. V lost 8 bases and J 3 bases, leaving 11 bases between the germline ends. CDR1 is MDHEN and CDR2 is SYDVKM in the germline V gene. The CDR3 region has the DNA TGTGCCAGCGGCGGGGGGATCAATCAGCCCCAGCATTTT. It codes for CASGGGINQPQHF.

The chain joins TRBV7-9 to TRBJ1-1, with D possibly TRBD1 on 5 matching bases. CDR3 size: 15 residues. Trimming removed 4 bases at V and 3 bases at J, with 15 bases between. CDR1 and CDR2 from the germline V gene are SEHNR and FQNEAQ (reference sequence). The CDR3 reads CASSSSTGGYTEAFF. The CDR3 DNA follows: TGTGCCAGCAGCTCATCCACGGGGGGATACACTGAAGCTTTCTTT.

The chain uses TRBV5-1 and TRBJ1-2, with 10 positions matching TRBD1. Trimming took 0 bases from V and 5 from J; bases not matched to a gene: 7. In germline, CDR1 is SGHRS, CDR2 YFSETQ. The length of the CDR3 is 16 residues. CDR3 nucleotide sequence: TGCGCCAGCAGCTTGGGGACAGGGGGGTCGGGATATGGCTACACCTTC. Protein sequence: CASSLGTGGSGYGYTF.

The chain is built from TRBV15 and TRBJ2-6, with D hard to call. The CDR3 has 15 amino acids. Between the trimmed V and J ends, which lost 1 base and 2 bases, there was a span of 6 bases. The germline V gene has CDR1 LNHNV and CDR2 YYDKDF (reference sequence). This chain's CDR3 is CATSRGHAGANVLTF. For the CDR3, the DNA is TGTGCCACCAGCAGAGGGCACGCTGGGGCCAACGTCCTGACTTTC.

V and J are TRBV6-5 and TRBJ2-1; possible D gene TRBD1, 6 bases. V was trimmed by 6 bases and J by 6 bases, leaving 12 bases between them. Germline V gene lookup returns CDR1 MNHEY and CDR2 SVGAGI. The CDR3 sequence is 13 residues long. CDR3 sequence: CASRTTGFNEQFF. In DNA, the CDR3 is TGTGCCAGCAGGACAACAGGGTTCAATGAGCAGTTCTTC.

The J gene is TRBJ1-5, the V gene TRBV18; 11 bases fit TRBD1. The trim removed 0 bases at V and 4 bases at J, leaving 8 bases unmatched. Germline loops: CDR1 KGHSH, CDR2 LQKENI. The CDR3 has 18 amino acids. The CDR3 coding sequence is TGTGCCAGCTCACCACCGAGCCGGACAGGGGGCTCGAATCAGCCCCAGCATTTT. Residues: CASSPPSRTGGSNQPQHF.

The chain is built from TRBV7-3 and TRBJ2-3; 8 bases are a match to TRBD1. V was pared by 6 bases and J by 6 bases, with 5 bases of the junction left unmatched. Per germline, CDR1 SGHTA and CDR2 FQGTGA. CDR3 length: 13 amino acids. CDR3 coding DNA: TGTGCCAGCAGACAGGGGGTCGGGGATACGCAGTATTTT. Translation: CASRQGVGDTQYF.

The chain recombines TRBV5-1 with TRBJ1-2; 8 positions agree with TRBD1. CDR1 and CDR2 (germline): SGHRS, YFSETQ. V dropped 4 bases and J dropped 8; count of bases not matched to a gene: 7. CDR3 length: 13 amino acids. The chain's CDR3 is CASSERTGLGYTF. The CDR3, as DNA: TGCGCCAGCAGCGAAAGGACAGGGTTGGGCTACACCTTC.

The V gene is TRBV10-1, the J gene TRBJ2-7; 12 positions match TRBD1. The CDR3 is 16 amino acids. The V and J ends lost 6 bases and 5 bases, in that order; junction bases with no gene match: 11. Germline V gene data show CDR1 as WNHNN and CDR2 as SYGVQD (reference sequence). CDR3 sequence: CASSERPGQGAHEQYF. In nucleotides, the CDR3 is TGCGCCAGCAGCGAACGCCCGGGACAGGGGGCCCACGAGCAGTACTTC.

The J gene is TRBJ1-1, the V gene TRBV30; D is unresolved. Trimming removed 8 bases from V and 5 bases from J, with 9 bases in between. Per the germline V gene, CDR1 is GTSNPN and CDR2 is SVGIG (reference sequence). CDR3 length: 10 residues. DNA of the CDR3: TGTGCCGGTAGGCGGACTGAAGCTTTCTTT. Its translation: CAGRRTEAFF.

This rearrangement joins TRBV11-2 to TRBJ1-2, with TRBD1 matching 8 bases. Germline trimming cut 5 bases from V and 4 bases from J; bases unmatched to any gene: 6. This CDR3 is built from 14 residues. The germline V gene encodes CDR1 SGHAT and CDR2 FQNNGV. The CDR3 nucleotides read TGTGCCAGCAGCCCGGGACAGGAGTTCTATGGCTACACCTTC. Translating it yields CASSPGQEFYGYTF.

This clone was seen a single time. The chain uses TRBV30 and TRBJ1-1; D gene unclear. CDR3 length: 13 residues. V was cut by 0 bases and J by 8 bases, with 13 bases left in between. CDR1 and CDR2 from the germline V gene are GTSNPN and SVGIG (reference sequence). The CDR3 is CAWSVRLGGEAFF. DNA of the CDR3: TGTGCCTGGAGTGTACGCCTCGGAGGGGAAGCTTTCTTT.

The rearrangement joins TRBV7-2 to TRBJ2-7, with 11 bases that match TRBD2. CDR3 length equals 15 residues. Per the germline V gene, CDR1 is SGHTA and CDR2 is FQGNSA. V lost 4 bases and J lost 4; bases outside the gene matches: 6. In nucleotides, the CDR3 is TGTGCCAGCAGCTCAACTAGCGGGAGTGAGTACGAGCAGTACTTC. Translation gives CASSSTSGSEYEQYF.

The genes are TRBV28 and TRBJ2-7, with 10 bases lining up with TRBD1. Unmatched junction bases numbered 4, after V lost 1 base and J lost 4 bases. Germline lookup yields CDR1 MDHEN and CDR2 SYDVKM. This CDR3 contains 15 residues. CDR3 bases: TGTGCCAGCAGTTTATTAGGGACAGGGGTATACGAGCAGTACTTC. It is translated as CASSLLGTGVYEQYF.

The chain links TRBV21-1 to TRBJ2-2; the table's D call of TRBD1 was not tested on the DNA. TRBV21-1 counts as a pseudogene. The CDR3 has 17 amino acids. CDR3 in DNA: TGTGCCAGCAGCAAAGAACTCAGGGCCTCCCCGGCCGGGGAGCTGTTTTTT. This codes for CASSKELRASPAGELFF.

The chain carries TRBV10-3 and TRBJ2-3; 10 bases are shared with TRBD2. CDR3 length: 13 amino acids. Unmatched junction bases numbered 3, after V lost 8 bases and J lost 4 bases. Per germline, CDR1 ENHRY and CDR2 SYGVKD. DNA for the CDR3: TGTGCCATCTCTAGCGGGAGCTCAGATACGCAGTATTTT. Amino acids: CAISSGSSDTQYF.

In its sample, this clone was seen a few times. The gene calls are TRBV2 and TRBJ2-1; D unclear. Germline V gene data show CDR1 as SNHLY and CDR2 as FYNNEI. The CDR3 extends over 13 amino acids. V was clipped by 4 bases and J by 4 bases, with 8 bases between them. The DNA of the CDR3 is TGTGCCAGCAGTGTCGGCGGATACAATGAGCAGTTCTTC. Its protein product is CASSVGGYNEQFF.

The V gene is TRBV5-1, the J gene TRBJ1-6; D unclear. Trimming took off 0 bases at V and 8 bases at J, with 12 bases between the two ends. The length of the CDR3 is 15 residues. CDR1 and CDR2 from the germline V gene are SGHRS and YFSETQ. The CDR3: CASSLVGRGYSPLHF. CDR3 coding DNA: TGCGCCAGCAGCTTGGTTGGGCGCGGGTATTCACCCCTCCACTTT.

The rearrangement joins TRBV5-8 to TRBJ2-2; 9 nucleotides agree with TRBD1. The CDR3 runs 15 residues. V lost 4 bases and J lost 6; bases outside the gene matches: 7. Germline V gene sequence: CDR1 SGHTS, CDR2 YDEGEE. Written as DNA, the CDR3 is TGTGCCAGCAGCCTCGGACAGGGGAGATCCGGGGAGCTGTTTTTT. This gives the protein CASSLGQGRSGELFF.

The chain uses TRBV2 and TRBJ1-5; 11 bases match TRBD1. V dropped 7 bases and J dropped 1; count of bases not matched to a gene: 9. Germline values: CDR1 SNHLY, CDR2 FYNNEI. CDR3 length: 17 residues. The CDR3 is CASNRARDRGSNQPQHF. CDR3 coding DNA: TGTGCCAGCAATAGAGCCCGGGACAGGGGGAGCAATCAGCCCCAGCATTTT.

This sequence joins TRBV6-5 and TRBJ2-1; 13 bases are a match to TRBD2. Germline lookup yields CDR1 MNHEY and CDR2 SVGAGI. This CDR3 is 14 amino acids long. The junction had 10 bases not matched to a gene; V was cut back by 10 bases and J by 10 bases. CDR3: CATGLAGVIREQFF. The CDR3 DNA sequence: TGTGCCACCGGACTAGCGGGAGTAATCCGGGAGCAGTTCTTC.

This clone was found once. The chain combines TRBV11-2 with TRBJ2-3; TRBD2 matches at 12 bases. J gave up 6 bases and V 2 bases, and 6 bases lay outside the gene matches. Germline assignment: CDR1 SGHAT and CDR2 FQNNGV. The CDR3 totals 16 residues. The CDR3 sequence: CASSLLAGGPVDTQYF. Written as DNA, the CDR3 is TGTGCCAGCAGCTTACTAGCGGGAGGGCCGGTGGATACGCAGTATTTT. The whole variable domain, filled in from reference TRBV11-2 and TRBJ2-3, reads EAGVAQSPRYKIIEKRQSVAFWCNPISGHATLYWYQQILGQGPKLLIQFQNNGVVDDSQLPKDRFSAERLKGVDSTLKIQPAKLEDSAVYLCASSLLAGGPVDTQYFGPGTRLTVL.